The next 26 T cell receptor beta chains were all read from a single sample in a study of T cell repertoires in cytomegalovirus infection. TCRdb re-derived calls from the reads in MiXCR, one entry per CDR3 protein. The repertoire consists of approximately 70,000 distinct CDR3 sequences, with more than 20% occurring once and the leading ten covering under 85%. Their antigen targets remain unknown. Sequencing was carried out using PBMCs, sequenced either directly or after in vitro stimulation (not recorded which). These receptors were collected from a human donor in good health (CMV status not recorded). Some clones in this sample may be carry-over from other donors' samples.

The chain employs TRBV6-2 or TRBV6-3 and TRBJ2-1; D may be TRBD2 (5 bases). The CDR3 has 16 amino acids. V was cut by 5 bases and J by 4 bases, with 18 bases left in between. The V gene's germline CDR1 is MNHEY and CDR2 SVGEGT. This CDR3 reads CASSQLEGGLYNEQFF. CDR3 DNA: TGTGCCAGCAGTCAACTAGAGGGTGGCCTTTACAATGAGCAGTTCTTC.

The chain recombines TRBV29-1 with TRBJ2-3; TRBD1 agrees at 8 bases. Per germline, CDR1 SQVTM and CDR2 ANQGSEA. Losses at the gene ends were 4 bases for V and 2 bases for J; bases not matched to a gene: 8. The CDR3 is made up of 15 amino acids. The CDR3: CSVVRQGNPTDTQYF. CDR3 sequence (DNA): TGCAGCGTTGTCCGACAGGGGAACCCCACAGATACGCAGTATTTT.

CDR3 protein: CASSRQTGVTGELFF. The CDR3 DNA reads TGTGCCAGCAGCCGTCAGACAGGGGTCACCGGGGAGCTGTTTTTT. This chain connects TRBV7-2 to TRBJ2-2, with 8 bases identical to TRBD1. Germline lookup yields CDR1 SGHTA and CDR2 FQGNSA. V was pared by 5 bases and J by 4 bases, with 6 bases of the junction left unmatched. This CDR3 has 15 residues.

V usage is TRBV18 and J usage is TRBJ1-1; D uncertain. Germline CDR1 and CDR2: KGHSH and LQKENI. The V end was cut by 2 bases, the J end by 1 base, with 8 bases between. The CDR3 has 14 amino acids. This chain's CDR3 is CASSPNNQNTEAFF. The CDR3 DNA sequence: TGTGCCAGCTCACCAAACAATCAGAACACTGAAGCTTTCTTT. Looking up the rest from reference TRBV18 and TRBJ1-1 gives the full variable domain: NAGVMQNPRHLVRRRGQEARLRCSPMKGHSHVYWYRQLPEEGLKFMVYLQKENIIDESGMPKERFSAEFPKEGPSILRIQQVVRGDSAAYFCASSPNNQNTEAFFGQGTRLTVV.

This chain uses TRBV5-1 with TRBJ2-4; no clear D. Germline CDR1 SGHRS, CDR2 YFSETQ. The CDR3 is 17 amino acids. Trimming took 2 bases from V and 0 from J, leaving 15 bases between them. In DNA, the CDR3 is TGCGCCAGCAGCTTTGATGCTGCAGCCCTAGCCAAAAACATTCAGTACTTC. Translated: CASSFDAAALAKNIQYF.

This clonotype was observed many times. This sequence joins TRBV7-2 and TRBJ2-1; perhaps TRBD2 as D (5 bases). The CDR3 spans 15 residues. Trimming pared 0 bases from V and 2 bases from J, leaving 8 bases between. The germline V gene has CDR1 SGHTA and CDR2 FQGNSA. CDR3 sequence: CASSLARTPYNEQFF. CDR3 nucleotides: TGTGCCAGCAGCTTAGCCAGGACTCCCTACAATGAGCAGTTCTTC.

This clonotype was found a few times. This chain connects TRBV28 to TRBJ2-7; 8 bases are a match to TRBD1. The CDR3 runs to 13 residues. V trimming: 3 bases; J trimming: 10 bases; junction bases outside the gene matches: 8. The germline V gene encodes CDR1 MDHEN and CDR2 SYDVKM. The CDR3 nucleotides are TGTGCCAGCAGTTTCTTCTCCACAGGGGGACAGTACTTC. Its translation: CASSFFSTGGQYF.

The chain uses TRBV20-1 and TRBJ2-3; D unresolved. The CDR3 runs 13 residues. V was cut by 2 bases and J by 6 bases, with 12 bases left in between. CDR1 and CDR2 (germline): DFQATT, SNEGSKA (reference sequence). CDR3 amino acids: CSARSGGPDTQYF. The CDR3 region has the DNA TGCAGTGCTAGATCGGGTGGGCCCGATACGCAGTATTTT.

The chain couples TRBV28 to TRBJ2-7, with TRBD2 identical over 11 bases. The V gene's germline CDR1 is MDHEN and CDR2 SYDVKM. The CDR3 is 15 residues long. Losses at the gene ends were 2 bases for V and 6 bases for J; bases not matched to a gene: 6. The CDR3 is CASSLGTSGSSEQYV. The CDR3 coding sequence is TGTGCCAGCAGTTTAGGTACTAGCGGGAGTAGCGAGCAGTACGTC.

This clonotype was recorded a few times. The chain combines TRBV7-2 with TRBJ2-7, with 8 bases matching TRBD1. The trim removed 4 bases at V and 5 bases at J, leaving 4 bases unmatched. This CDR3 is built from 13 residues. CDR1 is SGHTA, CDR2 FQGNSA, per germline. The CDR3 reads CASSSQGADEQYF. The CDR3 bases are TGTGCCAGCAGCTCTCAGGGGGCGGACGAGCAGTACTTC.

This chain joins TRBV20-1 and TRBJ2-2; 8 bases align to TRBD2. Germline values: CDR1 DFQATT, CDR2 SNEGSKA (reference sequence). V gave up 6 bases and J gave up 2 bases; unmatched junction bases: 5. The CDR3 runs 14 residues. CDR3 nucleotide sequence: TGCAGTGCCAATAGCGGGACTAACACCGGGGAGCTGTTTTTT. It specifies CSANSGTNTGELFF.

This clonotype has ten or more counts. V is TRBV7-8 and J is TRBJ1-1; D gene uncertain. V was cut by 5 bases and J by 5 bases, with 9 bases left in between. Germline V lookup: CDR1 SGHVS, CDR2 FQNEAQ. CDR3 length equals 12 residues. CDR3 sequence reads: CASSPVSTEAFF. The CDR3 bases are TGTGCCAGCAGCCCCGTCAGTACTGAAGCTTTCTTT.

This clonotype showed up just once. With a much larger clone just one base away, this may be a read error. The genes are TRBV7-6 and TRBJ1-2; no clear D. The CDR3 consists of 13 residues. V was clipped by 4 bases and J by 2 bases, with 8 bases between them. The germline V gene has CDR1 SGHVS and CDR2 FNYEAQ. CDR3 loop: CASSSQENYGYTF. As DNA, the CDR3 is TGTGCCAGCAGCTCCCAGGAAAACTATGGCTACACCTTC.

This clonotype was detected a few times. The V call is TRBV6-6, the J call TRBJ1-2; a weak D match, TRBD1 (6 bases). The CDR3 runs 16 residues. Germline V gene lookup returns CDR1 MNHNY and CDR2 SVGAGI (reference sequence). V was clipped by 6 bases and J by 2 bases, with 19 bases between them. This chain's CDR3 is CASSPTDRGLNYGYTF. The CDR3 bases are TGTGCCAGCAGCCCGACAGATCGGGGGCTAAACTATGGCTACACCTTC.

The sample holds a few counts of this clonotype. The chain has TRBV12-3 or TRBV12-4 and TRBJ2-1; possible D gene TRBD1, 6 bases. V lost 3 bases, J lost 4 bases, and 10 bases lay in between. This CDR3 is 14 amino acids long. The DNA for the CDR3 is TGTGCCAGCAGTTTCCGGGACAAATACAATGAGCAGTTCTTC. It translates to CASSFRDKYNEQFF.

The chain joins TRBV9 to TRBJ2-3; 9 bases agree with TRBD2. J lost 5 bases, V lost 6 bases, and 13 bases had no gene match. The CDR3 loop spans 16 amino acids. From germline, CDR1 is SGDLS and CDR2 YYNGEE. As DNA, the CDR3 is TGTGCCAGCACCCCTGGAAGCGGGAGGTTGTTAGATACGCAGTATTTT. Translation: CASTPGSGRLLDTQYF.

The table lists this clonotype with a few counts. J is TRBJ1-1 and V is TRBV5-1; weak D call: TRBD1 (6 bases). The germline V and J ends were trimmed by 7 bases and 5 bases, with 18 bases remaining between them. CDR1 and CDR2 (germline): SGHRS, YFSETQ. The CDR3 length is 14 residues. The DNA for the CDR3 is TGCGCCAGCTCAGGAGGGGGGGGAGGGACTGAAGCTTTCTTT. This sequence encodes CASSGGGGGTEAFF.

At least ten counts were recorded for this clonotype. V usage is TRBV7-9 and J usage is TRBJ1-4; 8 bases map to TRBD1. This CDR3 is built from 14 residues. V gave up 5 bases and J gave up 8 bases; unmatched junction bases: 7. Germline values: CDR1 SEHNR, CDR2 FQNEAQ (reference sequence). The CDR3 coding sequence is TGTGCCAGCAGCCTCAGGGGGCTTCGCGAAAAACTGTTTTTT. Translated, it gives CASSLRGLREKLFF.

The V call is TRBV4-3, the J call TRBJ2-1; D uncertain. V was clipped by 0 bases and J by 6 bases, with 12 bases between them. This CDR3 comprises 15 residues. CDR1 is LGHNA, CDR2 YSLEER, per germline. The CDR3 region has the DNA TGCGCCAGCAGCCAAGATTTAGGAGACGGCAATGAGCAGTTCTTC. It specifies CASSQDLGDGNEQFF.

The CDR3, as DNA: TGCGCCAGCAGCCAAGAATCGACACAAACTTACAATGAGCAGTTCTTC. It translates to CASSQESTQTYNEQFF. The V gene is TRBV4-1, the J gene TRBJ2-1; D is ambiguous. V lost 0 bases to trimming and J lost 4 bases, with 13 bases between them. The germline gives CDR1 MGHRA, CDR2 YSYEKL. The CDR3 is 16 amino acids.

This clonotype showed up just a few times. The rearrangement joins TRBV28 to TRBJ2-1; D remains unclear. Germline-derived CDR1 and CDR2 are MDHEN and SYDVKM. The CDR3 has 12 amino acids. V dropped 4 bases and J dropped 8 bases, with 9 bases sitting between them. The CDR3 DNA is TGTGCCAGCAGTTCCCAGGATGATGAGCAGTTCTTC. Translating it yields CASSSQDDEQFF.

The rearrangement joins TRBV12-3 or TRBV12-4 to TRBJ1-1, with D possibly being TRBD1 (6 bases). There are 14 residues in the CDR3. The V and J ends lost 6 bases and 6 bases respectively, with 17 bases between them. The DNA for the CDR3 is TGTGCCAGCAGCGCTCGGGGGGCTAACCCTGAAGCTTTCTTT. Its translation is CASSARGANPEAFF.

The CDR3, as DNA: TGTGCCAGCAGTTACAGCGGGAGGGACAATGAGCAGTTCTTC. It translates to CASSYSGRDNEQFF. This rearrangement joins TRBV6-5 to TRBJ2-1; 10 bases are a match to TRBD2. Germline values: CDR1 MNHEY, CDR2 SVGAGI. This CDR3 is built from 14 residues. V was clipped by 2 bases and J by 5 bases; unmatched bases: 0.

The V and J genes are TRBV18 and TRBJ1-5; D uncertain. CDR1 and CDR2 from the germline V gene are KGHSH and LQKENI. V dropped 2 bases and J dropped 1 base, with 12 bases sitting between them. The CDR3 sequence is 16 residues long. CDR3 in amino acids: CASSPGWAWSNQPQHF. The CDR3 DNA reads TGTGCCAGCTCACCAGGGTGGGCTTGGAGCAATCAGCCCCAGCATTTT. Full variable domain (rest looked up from reference TRBV18 and TRBJ1-5): NAGVMQNPRHLVRRRGQEARLRCSPMKGHSHVYWYRQLPEEGLKFMVYLQKENIIDESGMPKERFSAEFPKEGPSILRIQQVVRGDSAAYFCASSPGWAWSNQPQHFGDGTRLSIL.

The V and J genes are TRBV19 and TRBJ2-3; 7 positions match TRBD2. After removal of 3 bases from V and 0 bases from J, the junction contained 12 bases not matched to a gene. The CDR3 has 18 amino acids. Germline CDR1 is LNHDA and CDR2 is SQIVND (reference sequence). The CDR3 region is CASSMQGRGSGSTDTQYF. CDR3 nucleotide sequence: TGTGCCAGTAGTATGCAAGGAAGGGGTAGCGGGAGCACAGATACGCAGTATTTT. Full variable domain (outside the CDR3, taken from reference TRBV19 and TRBJ2-3): DGGITQSPKYLFRKEGQNVTLSCEQNLNHDAMYWYRQDPGQGLRLIYYSQIVNDFQKGDIAEGYSVSREKKESFPLTVTSAQKNPTAFYLCASSMQGRGSGSTDTQYFGPGTRLTVL.

This clonotype was seen a few times. CDR3 nucleotide sequence: TGCGCCAGCAGTCAATCCCGGCAGGGTAAAGATGGCTACACCTTC. Protein: CASSQSRQGKDGYTF. This sequence joins TRBV23-1 and TRBJ1-2, with D possibly matching TRBD1 (5 bases). TRBV23-1 is marked as an open reading frame, function uncertain. The CDR3 spans 15 residues. Trimming removed 0 bases at V and 6 bases at J, with 14 bases between.